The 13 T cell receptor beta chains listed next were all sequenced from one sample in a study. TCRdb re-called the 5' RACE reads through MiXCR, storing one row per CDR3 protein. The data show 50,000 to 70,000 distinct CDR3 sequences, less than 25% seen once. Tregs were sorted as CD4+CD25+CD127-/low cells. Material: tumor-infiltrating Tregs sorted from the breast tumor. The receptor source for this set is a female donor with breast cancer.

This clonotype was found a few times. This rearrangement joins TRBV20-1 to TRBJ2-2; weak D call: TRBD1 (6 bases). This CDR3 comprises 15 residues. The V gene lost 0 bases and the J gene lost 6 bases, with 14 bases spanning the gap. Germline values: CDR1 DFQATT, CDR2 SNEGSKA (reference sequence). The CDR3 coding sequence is TGCAGTGCTAGAGAGGCAGGGGTATCTGCCGGGGAGCTGTTTTTT. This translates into CSAREAGVSAGELFF.

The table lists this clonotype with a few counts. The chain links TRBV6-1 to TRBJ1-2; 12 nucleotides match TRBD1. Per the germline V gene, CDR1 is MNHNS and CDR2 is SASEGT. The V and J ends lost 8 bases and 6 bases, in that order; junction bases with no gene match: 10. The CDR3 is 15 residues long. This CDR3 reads CASLIEWDRGHGYTF. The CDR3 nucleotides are TGTGCCAGCTTAATTGAGTGGGACAGGGGGCATGGCTACACCTTC.

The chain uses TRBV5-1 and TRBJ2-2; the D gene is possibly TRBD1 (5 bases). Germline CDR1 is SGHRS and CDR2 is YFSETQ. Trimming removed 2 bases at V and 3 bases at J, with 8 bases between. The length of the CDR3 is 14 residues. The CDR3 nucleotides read TGCGCCAGCAGCTTCCGCAGGGACACCGGGGAGCTGTTTTTT. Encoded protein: CASSFRRDTGELFF.

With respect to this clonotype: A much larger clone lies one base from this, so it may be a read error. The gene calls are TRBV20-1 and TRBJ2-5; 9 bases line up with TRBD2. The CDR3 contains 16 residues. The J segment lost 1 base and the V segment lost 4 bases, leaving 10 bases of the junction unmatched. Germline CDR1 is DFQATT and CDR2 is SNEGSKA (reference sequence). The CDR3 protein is CSANEPSGGFQETQYF. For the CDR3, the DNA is TGCAGTGCTAATGAGCCCAGCGGGGGGTTCCAAGAGACCCAGTACTTC.

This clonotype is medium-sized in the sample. CDR3 sequence: CASSLDRPLAGVNEQFF. CDR3 DNA sequence: TGTGCCAGCAGCTTGGACCGACCTCTAGCGGGAGTGAATGAGCAGTTCTTC. The chain combines TRBV7-2 with TRBJ2-1; 10 bases are a match to TRBD2. Germline CDR1 reads SGHTA; CDR2 reads FQGNSA. Losses at the gene ends were 3 bases for V and 7 bases for J; bases not matched to a gene: 12. CDR3 length: 17 amino acids.

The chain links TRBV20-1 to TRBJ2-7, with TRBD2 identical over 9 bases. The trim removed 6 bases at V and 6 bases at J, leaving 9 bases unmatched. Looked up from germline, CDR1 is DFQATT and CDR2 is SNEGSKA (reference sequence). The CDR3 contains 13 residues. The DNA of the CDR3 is TGCAGTGCCGGTAGCGGGAGTGCATTCGAGCAGTACTTC. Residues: CSAGSGSAFEQYF.

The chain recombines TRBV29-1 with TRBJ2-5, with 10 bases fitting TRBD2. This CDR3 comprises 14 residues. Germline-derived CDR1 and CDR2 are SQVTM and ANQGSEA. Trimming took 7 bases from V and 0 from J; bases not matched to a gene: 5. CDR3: CSASSGSHQETQYF. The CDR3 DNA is TGCAGCGCCTCTAGCGGGAGCCACCAAGAGACCCAGTACTTC.

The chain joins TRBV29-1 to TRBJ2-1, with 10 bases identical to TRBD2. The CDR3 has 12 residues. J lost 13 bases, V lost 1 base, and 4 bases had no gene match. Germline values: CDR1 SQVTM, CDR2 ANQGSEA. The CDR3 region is CSVEVSGRRQFF. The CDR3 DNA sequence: TGCAGCGTTGAAGTTAGCGGGAGGCGTCAGTTCTTC.

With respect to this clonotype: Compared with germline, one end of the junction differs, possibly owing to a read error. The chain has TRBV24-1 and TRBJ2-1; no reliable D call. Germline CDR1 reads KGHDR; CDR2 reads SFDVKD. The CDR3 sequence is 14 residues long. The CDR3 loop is CASSDTRAINEQFF. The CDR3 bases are TGTGCCTCCAGTGATACCCGGGCCATCAATGAGCAGTTCTTC.

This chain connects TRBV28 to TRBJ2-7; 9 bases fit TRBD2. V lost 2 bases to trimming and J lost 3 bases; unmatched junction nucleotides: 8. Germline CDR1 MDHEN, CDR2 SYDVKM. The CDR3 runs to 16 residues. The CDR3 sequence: CASSLPQVTSGYEQYF. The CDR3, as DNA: TGTGCCAGCAGTTTACCCCAGGTGACTAGCGGCTACGAGCAGTACTTC.

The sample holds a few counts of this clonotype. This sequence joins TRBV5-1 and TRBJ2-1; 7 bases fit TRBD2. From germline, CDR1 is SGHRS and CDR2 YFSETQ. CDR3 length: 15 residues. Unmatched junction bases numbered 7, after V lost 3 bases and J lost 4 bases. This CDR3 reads CASSYRLAAYNEQFF. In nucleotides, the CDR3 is TGCGCCAGCAGCTACAGACTAGCCGCGTACAATGAGCAGTTCTTC.

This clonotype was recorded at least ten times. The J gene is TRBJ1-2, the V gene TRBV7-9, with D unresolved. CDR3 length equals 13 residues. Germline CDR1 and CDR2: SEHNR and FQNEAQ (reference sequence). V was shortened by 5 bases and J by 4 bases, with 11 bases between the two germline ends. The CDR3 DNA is TGTGCCAGCAGCCCCGCTTTGGTCTATGGCTACACCTTC. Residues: CASSPALVYGYTF.

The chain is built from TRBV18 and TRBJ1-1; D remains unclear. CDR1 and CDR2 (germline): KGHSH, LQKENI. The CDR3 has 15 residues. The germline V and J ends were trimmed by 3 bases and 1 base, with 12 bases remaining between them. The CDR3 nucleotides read TGTGCCAGCTCACCCTTTCGTGGTCCGAACACTGAAGCTTTCTTT. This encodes CASSPFRGPNTEAFF. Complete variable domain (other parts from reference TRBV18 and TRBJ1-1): NAGVMQNPRHLVRRRGQEARLRCSPMKGHSHVYWYRQLPEEGLKFMVYLQKENIIDESGMPKERFSAEFPKEGPSILRIQQVVRGDSAAYFCASSPFRGPNTEAFFGQGTRLTVV.